The 10 T cell receptor beta chains given below trace back to one sample, sequenced in a study of blood T cell repertoires in COVID-19. Measured with immunoSEQ multiplex PCR; TCRdb has only the in-frame clones, and not every one. The sample has fewer than 350,000 clones, almost 90% seen once. The source material was PBMCs or T cells enriched from blood (not recorded which). These receptors originate from a woman younger than 35 with acute COVID-19.

The chain uses TRBV5-1 and TRBJ2-7; 14 bases line up with TRBD2. CDR1 SGHRS and CDR2 YFSETQ come from the germline V gene. V shed 4 bases and J 2 bases; nucleotides not matched to a gene: 5. The CDR3 loop spans 16 amino acids. Here the CDR3 reads CASSKGTSGSPYEQYF. The CDR3 coding sequence is TGCGCCAGCAGCAAGGGGACTAGCGGGAGTCCCTACGAGCAGTACTTC.

The chain joins TRBV5-4 to TRBJ1-6; D unresolved. Trimming cost V 6 bases and J 6 bases, with 16 bases left between them. Looked up from germline, CDR1 is SGHNT and CDR2 is YYREEE (reference sequence). CDR3 length equals 15 residues. Written as DNA, the CDR3 is TGTGCCAGCAAGAGCCAGGTCCCGTTTAATTCACCCCTCCACTTT. This codes for CASKSQVPFNSPLHF. The variable domain in full, with the rest retrieved from reference TRBV5-4 and TRBJ1-6, is ETGVTQSPTHLIKTRGQQVTLRCSSQSGHNTVSWYQQALGQGPQFIFQYYREEENGRGNFPPRFSGLQFPNYSSELNVNALELDDSALYLCASKSQVPFNSPLHFGNGTRLTVT.

The chain links TRBV5-5 to TRBJ2-3; 7 nucleotides agree with TRBD1. The CDR3 is 15 amino acids. Germline CDR1 is SGHKS and CDR2 is YYEKEE (reference sequence). V shed 4 bases, J shed 4 bases, and the junction held 9 bases outside the gene matches. CDR3: CASSPGTVTPDTQYF. CDR3 DNA sequence: TGTGCCAGCAGCCCCGGGACAGTGACCCCAGATACGCAGTATTTT.

V gene TRBV18 combines with J gene TRBJ2-6; 7 bases agree with TRBD1. CDR3 length: 16 residues. V lost 4 bases to trimming and J lost 4 bases; unmatched junction nucleotides: 7. CDR1 is KGHSH, CDR2 LQKENI, per germline. CDR3 coding DNA: TGTGCCAGCTCACAAACCGGGACAGCCGGGGCCAACGTCCTGACTTTC. Translation gives CASSQTGTAGANVLTF.

The chain has TRBV3-1 (or the pseudogene TRBV3-2) and TRBJ2-1; 7 bases align to TRBD2. The CDR3 totals 16 residues. CDR1 is LGHDT, CDR2 YNNKEL, per germline (reference sequence). Trimming cost V 4 bases and J 3 bases; bases outside gene matches: 9. This CDR3 is CASSPQGLTFYNEQFF. The CDR3, as DNA: TGTGCCAGCAGCCCTCAGGGACTAACCTTCTACAATGAGCAGTTCTTC.

This chain joins TRBV18 and TRBJ2-1; maybe TRBD2 (6 bases). Germline V CDR1 and CDR2: KGHSH, LQKENI. The CDR3 loop spans 12 amino acids. V shed 2 bases and J shed 9 bases, with 8 bases lying between them. The CDR3 DNA sequence: TGTGCCAGCTCACCAATGCGGGGTGAGCAGTTCTTC. The encoded protein is CASSPMRGEQFF.

The V call is TRBV5-8, the J call TRBJ2-7, with D maybe TRBD2 (6 bases). Germline assignment: CDR1 SGHTS and CDR2 YDEGEE. The CDR3 is 13 amino acids. V was trimmed by 3 bases and J by 1 base, leaving 8 bases between them. CDR3 sequence: CASSSLASYEQYF. The CDR3 DNA reads as TGTGCCAGCAGCTCACTAGCATCCTACGAGCAGTACTTC.

The sample holds a few counts of this clone. The chain employs TRBV7-2 and TRBJ2-7, with 7 bases that match TRBD2. Germline V gives CDR1 SGHTA, CDR2 FQGNSA. V lost 5 bases and J lost 2; bases outside the gene matches: 9. This CDR3 is 15 amino acids long. The chain's CDR3 is CASSAGRYPTYEQYF. The CDR3 DNA follows: TGTGCCAGCAGCGCCGGGAGGTACCCGACCTACGAGCAGTACTTC. The whole variable domain, filled in from reference TRBV7-2 and TRBJ2-7, reads GAGVSQSPSNKVTEKGKDVELRCDPISGHTALYWYRQSLGQGLEFLIYFQGNSAPDKSGLPSDRFSAERTGGSVSTLTIQRTQQEDSAVYLCASSAGRYPTYEQYFGPGTRLTVT.

The chain links TRBV28 to TRBJ1-4; a possible D gene is TRBD1 (6 bases). This CDR3 region has 16 residues. Germline values: CDR1 MDHEN, CDR2 SYDVKM. The germline V and J ends were trimmed by 5 bases and 0 bases, with 13 bases remaining between them. The CDR3: CASSAPAGATNEKLFF. DNA of the CDR3: TGTGCCAGCAGTGCCCCCGCAGGGGCAACTAATGAAAAACTGTTTTTT.

V and J are TRBV12-3 or TRBV12-4 and TRBJ2-7, with D possibly TRBD2 on 5 matching bases. The V gene lost 5 bases and the J gene lost 4 bases, with 9 bases spanning the gap. CDR3 length equals 12 residues. The CDR3 coding sequence is TGTGCCAGCAGTCCCTCGGGATACGAGCAGTACTTC. Its protein is CASSPSGYEQYF.